This TCR beta chain was sequenced in a study of Graves' ophthalmopathy and Graves' hyperthyroidism. General observations from the study: In blood appeared most of the expanded thyroid clonotypes whose frequency exceeded 0.001. Progression of ophthalmopathy was predicted by the model with less than 71% sensitivity and about 72% specificity.

RNA served as the template for amplifying TCR beta CDR3 regions. The first-round RT-PCR employed HTBI primers together with the Qiagen OneStep RT-PCR kit. A multiplex PCR was then performed as the second round. TCRdb passed the multiplex PCR reads through MiXCR, listing each CDR3 protein once. Of just over 400,000 distinct CDR3 sequences listed, around 21% were seen once; the top ten hold around 3.2%. This clonotype showed up just a few times. What it recognizes is unknown. PBMCs were isolated by Ficoll-Paque density gradient centrifugation, using roughly 11 ml of fresh peripheral blood as the starting material. This CDR3 spans 13 amino acids. Germline V gene lookup returns CDR1 LNHDA and CDR2 SQIVND (reference sequence). Trimming pared 2 bases from V and 2 bases from J, leaving 6 bases between.

Source material: peripheral blood. The chain employs TRBV19 and TRBJ2-5; unclear D gene. The sequence derives from a young woman with stable Graves' hyperthyroidism. The CDR3 DNA reads TGTGCCAGTAGTATAAGTTTTCAAGAGACCCAGTACTTC. It is translated as CASSISFQETQYF.